These 12 T cell receptor beta chains came from one sample sequenced in a study of OX40 agonist ivuxolimab in advanced cancers. The library was obtained by the immunoSEQ multiplex PCR assay. TCRdb's version of the immuneACCESS table is confined to in-frame rearrangements and falls short of the full clone set. An unresolved V gene accounts for under half of the shortfall where checked; the remainder is of unknown origin. Recorded for this sample are more than 40,000 clones; roughly 90% of them occurred a single time. The ten largest clones capture just under 5% of the sample. Sequences were derived from CD4+ or CD8+ T cells sorted from blood, sampled in a trial of the OX40 agonist ivuxolimab. The receptor source for this set is an adult with an advanced solid tumor such as melanoma, head and neck, liver or kidney cancer.

The chain links TRBV2 to TRBJ1-2, with TRBD1 matching over 9 bases. There are 14 residues in the CDR3. V was pared by 7 bases and J by 10 bases, with 13 bases of the junction left unmatched. The germline V gene has CDR1 SNHLY and CDR2 FYNNEI. The CDR3 DNA sequence: TGTGCCAGCACCGGTGGACACACAGGGGGCTTCTACACCTTC. This sequence encodes CASTGGHTGGFYTF.

This sequence joins TRBV9 and TRBJ1-3; 9 bases align to TRBD1. CDR1 SGDLS and CDR2 YYNGEE come from the germline V gene. V gave up 5 bases and J gave up 1 base; unmatched junction bases: 10. This CDR3 is built from 17 residues. In DNA, the CDR3 is TGTGCCAGCAGTGATGAACAGGGGGCCCCTTCTGGAAACACCATATATTTT. The encoded protein is CASSDEQGAPSGNTIYF.

This chain links TRBV11-2 with TRBJ1-4; D gene unclear. Trimming took 1 base from V and 5 from J, leaving 11 bases between them. CDR1 and CDR2 (germline): SGHAT, FQNNGV. This CDR3 contains 15 residues. CDR3 nucleotide sequence: TGTGCCAGCAGCTTAGGGCACCTGGTAAATGAAAAACTGTTTTTT. Encoded protein: CASSLGHLVNEKLFF.

This sequence joins TRBV29-1 and TRBJ2-3; D is tentatively TRBD1 or TRBD2 (6 bases each). Trimming removed 6 bases at V and 3 bases at J, with 19 bases between. The CDR3 runs 15 residues. CDR1 and CDR2 from the germline V gene are SQVTM and ANQGSEA. CDR3 sequence (DNA): TGCAGCGTGCACTACTTGGGGGGCACAACAGATACGCAGTATTTT. Translating it yields CSVHYLGGTTDTQYF.

The chain combines TRBV19 with TRBJ2-5; no definite D call. Germline V CDR1 and CDR2: LNHDA, SQIVND (reference sequence). The CDR3 totals 13 residues. The V gene lost 2 bases and the J gene lost 4 bases, with 8 bases spanning the gap. CDR3 amino acids: CASSISWGETQYF. DNA for the CDR3: TGTGCCAGTAGTATATCTTGGGGAGAGACCCAGTACTTC.

Here the CDR3 DNA reads TGTGCCAGCAGCTTGACCGGACAGCCAACGGATACGCAGTATTTT. Protein sequence: CASSLTGQPTDTQYF. The rearrangement uses TRBV5-4 and TRBJ2-3, with D tentatively TRBD1 (6 bases). Germline V gene sequence: CDR1 SGHNT, CDR2 YYREEE (reference sequence). V was trimmed by 1 base and J by 6 bases, leaving 15 bases between them. The CDR3 has 15 residues.

The CDR3 DNA is TGTGCCAGCAGCTCGCCGGGACAGGGGGCCACCGGGGAGCTGTTTTTT. Amino acids: CASSSPGQGATGELFF. This chain connects TRBV11-2 to TRBJ2-2; 12 bases fit TRBD1. The length of the CDR3 is 16 residues. Looked up from germline, CDR1 is SGHAT and CDR2 is FQNNGV. Trimming took 4 bases from V and 4 from J; bases not matched to a gene: 4.

This chain connects TRBV27 to TRBJ1-3; possibly TRBD1 for D (5 bases). V was shortened by 5 bases and J by 0 bases, with 17 bases between the two germline ends. The germline V gene encodes CDR1 MNHEY and CDR2 SMNVEV (reference sequence). This CDR3 comprises 17 residues. This chain's CDR3 is CASSPRGSSLSGNTIYF. The CDR3 DNA reads as TGTGCCAGCAGTCCTAGGGGTAGCTCCCTCTCTGGAAACACCATATATTTT.

This clone was seen just once. V usage is TRBV9 and J usage is TRBJ2-1, with a weak D call TRBD2 (6 bases). The CDR3 loop spans 15 amino acids. The V end lost 5 bases, the J end lost 8 bases, and 20 bases lay between the germline ends. CDR1 is SGDLS and CDR2 is YYNGEE in the germline V gene. CDR3 coding DNA: TGTGCCAGCAGACCCGGGACTGCTATTGGTGATGAGCAGTTCTTC. Translated: CASRPGTAIGDEQFF.

The chain uses TRBV6-1 and TRBJ2-1; 9 bases fit TRBD2. V dropped 7 bases and J dropped 5; count of bases not matched to a gene: 9. The length of the CDR3 is 15 residues. Germline CDR1 MNHNS, CDR2 SASEGT. CDR3 residues: CASNVAGDGDNEQFF. The CDR3 DNA reads as TGTGCCAGCAATGTAGCGGGAGATGGTGACAATGAGCAGTTCTTC.

CDR3 DNA sequence: TGTGCCAGCAGTTTGGTACAGGGGGCTAGAGGCTACACCTTC. Translated, it gives CASSLVQGARGYTF. The rearrangement uses TRBV27 and TRBJ1-2; 9 bases line up with TRBD1. The CDR3 is 14 amino acids. CDR1 MNHEY and CDR2 SMNVEV come from the germline V gene (reference sequence). The trim removed 3 bases at V and 8 bases at J, leaving 7 bases unmatched.

The rearrangement links TRBV6-5 to TRBJ2-7; tentatively, D is TRBD2 (6 bases). Trimming cost V 2 bases and J 6 bases, with 14 bases left between them. The germline V gene encodes CDR1 MNHEY and CDR2 SVGAGI. The CDR3 totals 14 residues. The CDR3 loop is CASSYKGLLGEQYF. CDR3 nucleotide sequence: TGTGCCAGCAGTTACAAGGGACTGCTTGGCGAGCAGTACTTC.